The clone carrying this T cell receptor (beta chain) has only a few counts. Its antigen remains unknown. HTBI primers from iRepertoire and Arm-PCR of CDR3 regions yielded the TCR beta libraries. TCRdb independently ran MiXCR on the multiplex PCR reads; one entry per CDR3 protein. The repertoire consists of roughly 450,000 distinct CDR3 sequences, with less than 25% occurring once and the leading ten covering less than 9%. This CDR3 has 15 residues. The V and J ends lost 5 bases and 4 bases respectively, with 17 bases between them. Germline V gene lookup returns CDR1 MDHEN and CDR2 SYDVKM. This entry belongs to a study of regulatory T cells in long-lasting Graves disease. Study-level points and caveats: Newly diagnosed disease favored TRBV20-1 and TRBJ2-1 over persistent disease.

Time point meaning: persistent/refractory GD, antithyroid drugs over 5 years with positive TRAb. The authors made the TCR library using RNA they extracted from PBMCs. The J gene is TRBJ1-1, the V gene TRBV28; D is possibly TRBD1 (6 bases). The source material was peripheral blood mononuclear cells (PBMCs), sampled when the disease was refractory, from a patient treated with antithyroid drugs. This receptor was obtained from a female donor with Graves disease. The CDR3 sequence is CASSPSSGVFTEAFF. The DNA for the CDR3 is TGTGCCAGCAGTCCCTCCTCAGGGGTATTCACTGAAGCTTTCTTT.